These T cell receptor beta chains were read from a single sample in a study of blood T cell repertoires in COVID-19. The table came from immunoSEQ multiplex PCR; TCRdb's copy has only in-frame clones and leaves some out. The data show 150,000 to 200,000 clones, 82% seen once. Sequencing was performed on peripheral blood. All receptors come from a woman between 40 and 50 years old with COVID-19, enrolled during active disease. Each CDR3 is given with its conserved first and last residue. The D gene is left open where the match is weak. Some rows mark clone size as missing; the rest say once, few, many or name a class of expanded clone.

v_call	j_call	clone_size	d_call	cdr3_nt	cdr3_aa
TRBV3-1/TRBV3-2	TRBJ1-2	few	-	TGTGCCAGCAGTCCGAGGGAGGGATTAGGTGGCTACACCTTC	CASSPREGLGGYTF
TRBV6-5	TRBJ1-2	-	TRBD1	TGTGCCAGCCACTTAGGGACAGGCCTCTATGGCTACACCTTC	CASHLGTGLYGYTF
TRBV11-2	TRBJ2-3	-	TRBD1	TGTGCCAGCAGCCTACGGACAGGGGTCACAGATACGCAGTATTTT	CASSLRTGVTDTQYF
TRBV11-2	TRBJ2-1	-	TRBD2	TGTGCCAGCAGCTTCAGCGGGGGGCACAACAATGAGCAGTTCTTC	CASSFSGGHNNEQFF
TRBV2	TRBJ1-4	-	-	TGTGCCAGCAGGCTAGGACAGAGAGTTGCAACTAATGAAAAACTGTTTTTT	CASRLGQRVATNEKLFF
TRBV11-1	TRBJ2-7	-	TRBD2	TGTGCCAGCAGCTTACCTGCTAGCGGGAGGGTCGGGGAGCAGTACTTC	CASSLPASGRVGEQYF
TRBV5-1	TRBJ2-3	-	-	TGCGCCAGCAGCTTAGCGGGTATCACAGATACGCAGTATTTT	CASSLAGITDTQYF
TRBV5-4	TRBJ2-1	-	-	TGTGCCAGCAGCGCAGGGACTGGCTTAGTATACAATGAGCAGTTCTTC	CASSAGTGLVYNEQFF
TRBV10-2	TRBJ2-7	-	-	TGCGCCAGCAGTGGGAGCTACGAGCAGTACTTC	CASSGSYEQYF
TRBV7-3	TRBJ2-3	-	TRBD2	TGTGCCAGCAGCGCCGGACTAGCGGGGGCAAATACGCAGTATTTT	CASSAGLAGANTQYF
TRBV19	TRBJ1-4	-	-	TGTGCCAGTAGCCTCAGTTGGGGGGTCGACGAAAAACTGTTTTTT	CASSLSWGVDEKLFF
TRBV9	TRBJ2-1	many	-	TGTGCCAGCAGCGTGGGGGGATCCCACAATGAGCAGTTCTTC	CASSVGGSHNEQFF
TRBV10-1	TRBJ1-4	-	-	TGCGCCAGCATCCTGCGGGCAGGAGGTCGAGAAAAACTGTTTTTT	CASILRAGGREKLFF
TRBV7-6	TRBJ2-1	few	-	TGTGCCAGCAGCTTAGTACAGGGATACAATGAGCAGTTCTTC	CASSLVQGYNEQFF
TRBV2	TRBJ1-1	-	TRBD1	TGTGCCAGCATTCAATCAGGGGGCACTGAAGCTTTCTTT	CASIQSGGTEAFF
TRBV2	TRBJ1-6	-	TRBD1	TGTGCCAGCAGGGACGGACAGGCGTATTCACCCCTCCACTTT	CASRDGQAYSPLHF
TRBV9	TRBJ2-3	-	TRBD2	TGTGCCAGCAGCGCGACTAGCGGGATGCGGACAGATACGCAGTATTTT	CASSATSGMRTDTQYF
TRBV5-1	TRBJ2-2	-	-	TGCGCCAGCAGCTTGGAAACGGGTTACACCGGGGAGCTGTTTTTT	CASSLETGYTGELFF
TRBV9	TRBJ1-4	-	TRBD1	TGTGCCAGCAGCGCGGGACAGACTGCAACTAATGAAAAACTGTTTTTT	CASSAGQTATNEKLFF
TRBV4-1	TRBJ2-3	-	-	TGCGCCAGCAGCCAAGCTGGTATCGGTCACACAGATACGCAGTATTTT	CASSQAGIGHTDTQYF
TRBV2	TRBJ1-1	medium-sized	-	TGTGCCACCACAGGTAGGGGTGAAGCTTTCTTT	CATTGRGEAFF
TRBV10-2	TRBJ2-5	-	-	TGCGCCAGCAGTGGGGAGGGGAGGACAGCGTATCAAGAGACCCAGTACTTC	CASSGEGRTAYQETQYF
TRBV6-2/TRBV6-3	TRBJ1-4	-	TRBD1	TGTGCCAGCAGTGGGGGGACAGGGGAGGCAAAACTGTTTTTT	CASSGGTGEAKLFF
TRBV14	TRBJ1-2	-	-	TGTGCCAGCAGCCACACGGGGGTCTATGGCTACACCTTC	CASSHTGVYGYTF
TRBV30	TRBJ1-4	-	-	TGTGCCTGGAGTTGGGCGTGGGAGGGAAAACTGTTTTTT	CAWSWAWEGKLFF